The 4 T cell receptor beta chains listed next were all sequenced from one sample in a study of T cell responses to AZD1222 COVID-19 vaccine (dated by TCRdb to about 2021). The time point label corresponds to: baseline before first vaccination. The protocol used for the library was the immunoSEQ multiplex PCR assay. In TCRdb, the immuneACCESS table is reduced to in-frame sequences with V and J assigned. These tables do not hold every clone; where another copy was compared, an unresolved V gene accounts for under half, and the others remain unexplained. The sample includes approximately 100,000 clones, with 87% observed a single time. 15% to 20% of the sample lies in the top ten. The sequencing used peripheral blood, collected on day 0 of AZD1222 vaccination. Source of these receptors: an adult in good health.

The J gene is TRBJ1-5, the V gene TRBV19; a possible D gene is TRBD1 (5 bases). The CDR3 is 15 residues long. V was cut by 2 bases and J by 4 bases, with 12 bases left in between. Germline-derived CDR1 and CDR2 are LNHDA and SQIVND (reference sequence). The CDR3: CASSIKRRGNQPQHF. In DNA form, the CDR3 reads TGTGCCAGTAGTATAAAAAGGAGGGGAAATCAGCCCCAGCATTTT.

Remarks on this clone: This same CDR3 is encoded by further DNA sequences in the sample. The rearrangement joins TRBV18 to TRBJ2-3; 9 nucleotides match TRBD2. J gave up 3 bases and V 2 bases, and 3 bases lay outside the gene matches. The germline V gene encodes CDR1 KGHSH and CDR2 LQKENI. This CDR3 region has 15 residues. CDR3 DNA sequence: TGTGCCAGCTCACCAGCGGGGGGGACGACAGATACGCAGTATTTT. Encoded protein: CASSPAGGTTDTQYF.

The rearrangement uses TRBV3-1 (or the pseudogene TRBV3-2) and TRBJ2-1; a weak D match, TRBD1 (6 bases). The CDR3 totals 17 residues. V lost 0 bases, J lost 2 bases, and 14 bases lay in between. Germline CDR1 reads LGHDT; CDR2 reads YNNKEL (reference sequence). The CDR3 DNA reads TGTGCCAGCAGCCAAGAGGCGACAGGTCCAACCTACAATGAGCAGTTCTTC. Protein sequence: CASSQEATGPTYNEQFF.

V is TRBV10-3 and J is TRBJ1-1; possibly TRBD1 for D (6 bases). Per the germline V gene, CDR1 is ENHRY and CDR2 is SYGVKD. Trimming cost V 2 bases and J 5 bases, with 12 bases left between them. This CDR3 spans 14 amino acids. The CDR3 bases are TGTGCCATCAGTGAGCCCCCAGGGGTTACTGAAGCTTTCTTT. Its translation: CAISEPPGVTEAFF.